The T cell receptor beta chain described here comes from a study of blood T cell repertoires in COVID-19. Across the study: Some COVID-19 samples were acute and others convalescent; all came from the United States, Italy and Spain. The analysed material was cDNA or gDNA that came from T cells, B-cell-depleted T cells, or PBMCs.

The authors' processing: From reference gene primer amplification, estimates of nucleated cell counts were derived. Generated by immunoSEQ multiplex PCR, the TCRdb table keeps only in-frame clones and is missing some. The V and J calls and the clone size are those of that table, but D and trimming were determined from the DNA. The profile shows about 170,000 clones, roughly 80% of them singletons. Germline CDR1 and CDR2: LGHNA and YNFKEQ. With 1 base clipped from V and 0 bases from J, the junction kept 8 bases outside the gene matches. The CDR3 length is 17 residues. Sequencing was done on a sample of peripheral blood. The chain links TRBV4-2 to TRBJ1-2; TRBD1 matches 7 bases. This clonotype was obtained from a woman older than 75 with acute or convalescent COVID-19. Written as DNA, the CDR3 is TGTGCCAGCAGCCAAGTCGGGACAGACGCCGCTAACTATGGCTACACCTTC. Translating it yields CASSQVGTDAANYGYTF.